There are many counts of the clone carrying this T cell receptor beta chain. What it binds is unknown. With the library built for alpha chains, this beta chain is off target and its frequency is not meaningful. This entry belongs to a study of spatial heterogeneity in lung cancer. Study overall: Patients with untreated early-stage non-small cell lung cancer, numbering 72, were the donors. Blood was sampled in part at disease recurrence; median time to first recurrence was about 400 days.

Overall study results and limits: Blood showed ubiquitous tumor TCRs more often at resection than at routine follow-up.

Every TCR cDNA molecule bore a unique molecular identifier. MiXCR was run by TCRdb on the 5' RACE reads, yielding one entry per CDR3 protein. The sample lists 9,000 or so distinct CDR3 sequences; 3.5% to 4% were seen once. This sample's time point: blood taken at disease recurrence. From tumor, nontumor lung or frozen PBMC, whole RNA was taken unsorted for sequencing. The CDR3 sequence is 13 residues long. V lost 3 bases, J lost 9 bases, and 12 bases lay in between. Germline CDR1 and CDR2: SGHTA and FQGNSA. This sample comprised PBMCs, obtained at recurrence. The receptor was derived from a female donor with early-stage non-small cell lung cancer. This chain connects TRBV7-2 to TRBJ2-4; TRBD1 is a possible D gene (5 bases). CDR3 region: CASSLGPPGIQYF. The CDR3 DNA reads as TGTGCCAGCAGCTTGGGGCCCCCGGGCATTCAGTACTTC.